This record looks at one TCR beta chain sequence and its context. This clonotype came up many times. No antigen is known for it. No base quality values were provided; no much bigger clone lies one nucleotide off. The TCR beta CDR3 regions were amplified from RNA transcripts. The first round of RT-PCR for the TCR CDR3 was performed with the HTBI primer set and the Qiagen OneStep RT-PCR kit. A second multiplex PCR round built the libraries, followed by size selection and purification. Sequencing of the libraries was done on an Illumina HiSeq2000 using paired-end 100 bp reads. For the original study's pipeline: SOAPnuke was used to process the raw data, with reads discarded if the reads contained adapters or uncalled bases, had a mean Phred below 15, or lacked an exact constant-primer or identifier match. COPE v1.2.5 was used to merge high-quality paired reads, and clonotypes were defined as unique nucleotide sequences. MiTCR v1.1 was used to align clonotypes to the IMGT TRBV, TRBD and TRBJ reference segments. Analysis was restricted to V-J combinations with a frequency above 0.0001, which covered 99% to 99.2% of repertoires. The TCS score was defined as F50 (clonal expansion) divided by E x V (chaos), with BLOSUM62-based TCRdist calculated between CDR3 peptides within each V-J. Welch's t-statistics and random forest reduced around 510 V-J features to 10 to 15, which were used in a naive Bayes classifier (R e1071). Clones were called with MiXCR by TCRdb after fastp trimmed the public reads at Q25, and only in-frame beta chains were retained. Here each entry gathers all rows of one CDR3 protein and keeps the most common genes and DNA. The V and J calls were not made by the authors but by TCRdb's processing. In this sample the table shows under 350,000 distinct CDR3 sequences, approximately 15% of which occur a single time. 55% to 60% of the sample rests with the top ten.

Ophthalmopathy patients had moderately to severely active disease, with a Clinical Activity Score of 3 or more, a NOSPECS grade of 4 or more, and a disease duration of less than 3 months. Exclusion was applied to patients with uncontrolled infections, other autoimmune diseases, pregnancy or lactation. Diagnoses relied on clinical symptoms, serum thyroxine and TRAb, thyroid ultrasound and orbital computed tomography. PBMCs were separated from about 10 ml of fresh peripheral blood using Ficoll-Paque density gradient centrifugation. Trizol reagent was used to extract total RNA, and RNA quality was then checked on an Agilent 2100 Bioanalyzer. Trimming at the junction amounts to 5 bases on V and 5 bases on J, and the germline ends lie 15 bases apart. The CDR3 starts with the cysteine, ends with the phenylalanine, and has 14 residues. Only the CDR3 DNA stays, 42 bases, in frame from base 1. Sequences KGHSH (CDR1) and LQKENI (CDR2) are obtained from the germline V gene.

The sample is drawn from a study of T cells in Graves' hyperthyroidism and ophthalmopathy (dated by TCRdb to the late 2010s). Regarding the research as a whole: Peripheral blood was collected at initial diagnosis, before any treatment. TCR V-J signatures able to tell the groups apart were searched for in a discovery cohort of 90 to 100 patients, of whom more than 40 had Graves' ophthalmopathy and about 55 had stable Graves' hyperthyroidism. An independent validation cohort of under 20 hyperthyroidism patients and approximately 16 patients who later progressed to ophthalmopathy tested prospective prediction of ophthalmopathy. The 100 discovery patients were randomly split 7:3 into training and test sets. The study also compared thyroid tissue and blood T-cell repertoires from about 6 Graves' hyperthyroidism patients. After blood sampling, hyperthyroidism patients were treated with methimazole at a starting dose of 30 mg daily, and ophthalmopathy patients were treated with high-dose intravenous methylprednisolone. The paper reports TCR Vbeta CDR3 sequencing of some 140 peripheral blood samples: some 44 ophthalmopathy, 70 to 85 hyperthyroidism and around 17 progressor patients. The full study reports these points: In validation, progression to ophthalmopathy was predicted by the model with roughly 71% sensitivity and 72.22% specificity, a median of roughly 6.4 months before onset. Sample size was not statistically predetermined, and investigators were not blinded to group allocation. Ophthalmopathy was separated from stable hyperthyroidism by a 13 V-J signature model, with roughly 88% sensitivity and 81% to 82% specificity obtained in cross-validation and 80%/75% obtained in testing. Most expanded thyroid clonotypes (frequency above 0.001) were also detected in blood, a finding suggesting that blood repertoires may reflect thyroid immune responses.

Material: blood. The receptor was derived from a woman aged 60 to 75 with Graves' ophthalmopathy. The chain is made from TRBV18 and TRBJ1-1; no D gene call is confident. The nucleotide sequence reads as follows: TGTGCCAGCTCAAGGGATGGCCGGTGGACTGAAGCTTTCTTT. It encodes CASSRDGRWTEAFF.